Shown below are 8 T cell receptor beta chains from a single sample sequenced in a study of molecular identifiers for immune sequencing clone quantification. TCRdb redid the calling of the PCR reads with MiXCR, one entry per CDR3 protein. The sample carries around 460,000 distinct CDR3 sequences, less than 30% recorded once. Sample: naive CD8+ T cells from blood, with Jurkat cell RNA spiked in. Subset specified: FACS-sorted CD8+CD4-CCR7+CD45RA+ naive T cells. The receptors derive from a human donor in good health. Some libraries in this study had Jurkat cell RNA spiked in.

This clonotype appeared many times. The V gene is TRBV7-9, the J gene TRBJ2-3; the D is unclear. CDR3 length equals 15 residues. CDR1 is SEHNR, CDR2 FQNEAQ, per germline (reference sequence). The V end was cut by 1 base, the J end by 5 bases, with 13 bases between. CDR3 nucleotides: TGTGCCAGCAGCTTAGTTTCTGGGTCCGAAGATACGCAGTATTTT. This translates into CASSLVSGSEDTQYF.

The rearrangement links TRBV9 to TRBJ1-4; tentative D call: TRBD1 (6 bases). The CDR3 is made up of 17 amino acids. With 10 bases removed from V and 10 bases from J, the gap between germline ends came to 32 bases. Per the germline V gene, CDR1 is SGDLS and CDR2 is YYNGEE. CDR3 bases: TGTGCCCGCATCCTGGGGGGGCAGGCTGGGGGTCGGGGAAAACTGTTTTTT. Its translation: CARILGGQAGGRGKLFF.

This clonotype was observed a few times. This chain connects TRBV20-1 to TRBJ2-4; the match to TRBD2 covers 7 bases. Germline V CDR1 and CDR2: DFQATT, SNEGSKA (reference sequence). The CDR3 spans 15 residues. The trim removed 6 bases at V and 2 bases at J, leaving 10 bases unmatched. CDR3 nucleotides: TGCAGTGCCCGTATGCGGGGGTCGTCCAAAAACATTCAGTACTTC. It translates to CSARMRGSSKNIQYF.

This clonotype was detected only a few times. V usage is TRBV6-5 and J usage is TRBJ1-1; 8 bases agree with TRBD1. The V gene's germline CDR1 is MNHEY and CDR2 SVGAGI. The CDR3 sequence is 13 residues long. J was trimmed by 11 bases and V by 4 bases; bases with no gene match: 9. CDR3 DNA sequence: TGTGCCAGCAGTTTTACAGGGGGAGGGAGTGCTTTCTTT. Translated: CASSFTGGGSAFF.

This clonotype turned up a few times. The V and J genes are TRBV4-1 and TRBJ2-3; weak D call: TRBD2 (5 bases). CDR1 and CDR2 from the germline V gene are MGHRA and YSYEKL. V was trimmed by 4 bases and J by 1 base, leaving 12 bases between them. CDR3 length: 15 residues. The CDR3 protein is CASSPDRGGTDTQYF. The CDR3 DNA follows: TGCGCCAGCAGCCCGGACCGGGGTGGCACAGATACGCAGTATTTT.

This clonotype showed up many times. This chain joins TRBV12-3 or TRBV12-4 and TRBJ1-1; D is uncertain. V was pared by 5 bases and J by 0 bases, with 7 bases between. The CDR3 contains 13 residues. The CDR3 protein is CASSLNLNTEAFF. CDR3 DNA: TGTGCCAGCAGTCTTAATCTGAACACTGAAGCTTTCTTT.

V usage is TRBV13 and J usage is TRBJ2-7; a possible D gene is TRBD2 (6 bases). The CDR3 totals 14 residues. The V gene lost 1 base and the J gene lost 7 bases, with 14 bases spanning the gap. From germline, CDR1 is PRHDT and CDR2 FYEKMQ (reference sequence). The CDR3 loop reads CASSLVPGADEQYF. The CDR3 nucleotides are TGTGCCAGCAGCTTAGTCCCGGGAGCAGATGAGCAGTACTTC. Variable domain in full (rest from reference TRBV13 and TRBJ2-7): AAGVIQSPRHLIKEKRETATLKCYPIPRHDTVYWYQQGPGQDPQFLISFYEKMQSDKGSIPDRFSAQQFSDYHSELNMSSLELGDSALYFCASSLVPGADEQYFGPGTRLTVT.

The chain is built from TRBV27 and TRBJ2-7, with unresolved D. V was clipped by 3 bases and J by 2 bases, with 8 bases between them. The germline gives CDR1 MNHEY, CDR2 SMNVEV (reference sequence). The CDR3 covers 13 residues. The DNA for the CDR3 is TGTGCCAGCAGTTTTCACAGAGCCTACGAGCAGTACTTC. The encoded protein is CASSFHRAYEQYF.